This entry concerns a single T cell receptor (beta chain). This record belongs to a study of blood T cell repertoires in COVID-19. Study summary: Acute-phase and convalescent COVID-19 samples originated in the United States, Italy and Spain. Nucleic acid was either cDNA or gDNA, and it came from T cells, B-cell-depleted T cells, or PBMCs.

V was cut by 1 base and J by 8 bases, with 20 bases left in between. This CDR3 is built from 16 residues. The V gene's germline CDR1 is LGHNA and CDR2 YNFKEQ. Per the study methods: Cell counts per sample came from amplifying reference gene primers. Here immunoSEQ multiplex PCR was the method, and the copy in TCRdb shows in-frame clones only, minus some. For V, J and clone size, that table is used; D and trimming come from the DNA. The sample lists tens of thousands of clones; approximately 88% were seen once. The sequence was obtained from a man between 70 and 80 years old with acute or convalescent COVID-19. The sample taken for sequencing was peripheral blood. The V gene is TRBV4-2, the J gene TRBJ1-2; no clear D gene. CDR3 region: CASSQGRVRVDDGYTF. DNA for the CDR3: TGTGCCAGCAGCCAAGGGCGGGTGCGGGTTGACGACGGCTACACCTTC.